The 10 T cell receptor beta chains reported below all come from one sample, sequenced in a study of cytomegalovirus exposure and HLA in healthy donors. Repertoires were generated with immunoSEQ multiplex PCR, while TCRdb's copy carries only in-frame clones and drops some. The data show 200,000 or so clones, just over 85% seen once. The source material was PBMCs. All receptors come from a woman aged 18-29 years in good health and CMV-seronegative.

This chain connects TRBV28 to TRBJ1-5; unclear D gene. The CDR3 is 15 residues long. With 2 bases removed from V and 0 bases from J, the gap between germline ends came to 8 bases. From germline, CDR1 is MDHEN and CDR2 SYDVKM. Here the CDR3 reads CASSLLSLSNQPQHF. In DNA form, the CDR3 reads TGTGCCAGCAGTTTACTGTCTCTTAGCAATCAGCCCCAGCATTTT.

The chain couples TRBV5-6 to TRBJ2-5, with D maybe TRBD2 (6 bases). V was clipped by 0 bases and J by 7 bases, with 10 bases between them. Germline V CDR1 and CDR2: SGHDT, YYEEEE. The CDR3 loop spans 13 amino acids. CDR3 sequence: CASSLAHGGTQYF. In DNA, the CDR3 is TGTGCCAGCAGCTTGGCCCACGGGGGGACCCAGTACTTC.

The chain combines TRBV30 with TRBJ2-7; D perhaps matches TRBD2 (6 bases). The CDR3 runs to 13 residues. The germline V gene has CDR1 GTSNPN and CDR2 SVGIG (reference sequence). V dropped 3 bases and J dropped 4 bases, with 13 bases sitting between them. The CDR3 loop is CAWRRRGRYEQYF. In DNA form, the CDR3 reads TGTGCCTGGAGACGCCGGGGGAGGTACGAGCAGTACTTC.

The gene calls are TRBV20-1 and TRBJ2-7; no clear D gene. V dropped 3 bases and J dropped 2 bases, with 5 bases sitting between them. This CDR3 is 11 amino acids long. Germline V gives CDR1 DFQATT, CDR2 SNEGSKA (reference sequence). CDR3 nucleotides: TGCAGTGCTAGTGACACCTACGAGCAGTACTTC. Amino acids: CSASDTYEQYF.

This chain links TRBV5-1 with TRBJ2-2; 7 bases fit TRBD1. V gave up 4 bases and J gave up 6 bases; unmatched junction bases: 6. Germline loops: CDR1 SGHRS, CDR2 YFSETQ. The CDR3 length is 14 residues. CDR3 nucleotides: TGCGCCAGCAGCCAAACCGGACAGGCCGGGGAGCTGTTTTTT. Translated: CASSQTGQAGELFF.

The rearrangement joins TRBV5-6 to TRBJ2-7, with 7 nucleotides matching TRBD1. J was trimmed by 3 bases and V by 4 bases; bases with no gene match: 7. The CDR3 is 14 amino acids. Germline-derived CDR1 and CDR2 are SGHDT and YYEEEE. CDR3 bases: TGTGCCAGCAGCCTCGGGACAGCAGACTACGAGCAGTACTTC. It specifies CASSLGTADYEQYF.

The V call is TRBV18, the J call TRBJ1-5, with no clear D. This CDR3 has 15 residues. Per the germline V gene, CDR1 is KGHSH and CDR2 is LQKENI. The germline V and J ends were trimmed by 3 bases and 1 base, with 10 bases remaining between them. CDR3 DNA: TGTGCCAGCTCACCCAGAGGCGAGAGCAATCAGCCCCAGCATTTT. Amino acids: CASSPRGESNQPQHF.

The CDR3 reads CASSSNRDGETQYF. CDR3 nucleotides: TGTGCCAGCAGTTCCAACAGGGATGGAGAGACCCAGTACTTC. J is TRBJ2-5 and V is TRBV27; maybe TRBD1 (6 bases). Germline CDR1 is MNHEY and CDR2 is SMNVEV (reference sequence). Between the trimmed V and J ends, which lost 4 bases and 4 bases, there was a span of 13 bases. This CDR3 comprises 14 residues.

The V call is TRBV6-6, the J call TRBJ1-5, with TRBD1 as a possible D gene (5 bases). V lost 4 bases to trimming and J lost 0 bases, with 10 bases between them. CDR3 length: 15 residues. CDR1 and CDR2 from the germline V gene are MNHNY and SVGAGI (reference sequence). CDR3 sequence reads: CASSLGVNSNQPQHF. The CDR3 DNA follows: TGTGCCAGCAGTTTAGGGGTTAATAGCAATCAGCCCCAGCATTTT.

V is TRBV6-1 and J is TRBJ2-7; TRBD2 is a possible D gene (6 bases). V lost 10 bases, J lost 6 bases, and 16 bases lay in between. This CDR3 spans 12 amino acids. The germline V gene has CDR1 MNHNS and CDR2 SASEGT. CDR3 sequence (DNA): TGTGCCACGACGGGGGACGCCCCCGAGCAGTACTTC. Amino acid sequence: CATTGDAPEQYF.